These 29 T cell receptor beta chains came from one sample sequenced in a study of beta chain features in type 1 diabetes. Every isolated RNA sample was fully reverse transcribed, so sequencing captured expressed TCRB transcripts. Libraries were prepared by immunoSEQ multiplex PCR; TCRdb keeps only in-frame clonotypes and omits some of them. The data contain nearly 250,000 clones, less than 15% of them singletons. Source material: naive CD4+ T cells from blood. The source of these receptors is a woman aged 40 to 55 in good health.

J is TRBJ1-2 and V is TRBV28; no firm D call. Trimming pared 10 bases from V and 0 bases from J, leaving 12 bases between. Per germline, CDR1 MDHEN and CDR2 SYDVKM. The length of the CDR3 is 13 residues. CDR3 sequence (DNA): TGTGCCACAGTGCTGGCATCTAACTATGGCTACACCTTC. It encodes CATVLASNYGYTF.

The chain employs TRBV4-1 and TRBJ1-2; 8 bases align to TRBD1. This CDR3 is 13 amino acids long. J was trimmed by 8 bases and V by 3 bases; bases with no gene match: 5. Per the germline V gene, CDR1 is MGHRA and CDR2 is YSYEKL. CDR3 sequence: CASSQTGELGYTF. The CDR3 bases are TGCGCCAGCAGCCAGACAGGGGAGCTCGGCTACACCTTC.

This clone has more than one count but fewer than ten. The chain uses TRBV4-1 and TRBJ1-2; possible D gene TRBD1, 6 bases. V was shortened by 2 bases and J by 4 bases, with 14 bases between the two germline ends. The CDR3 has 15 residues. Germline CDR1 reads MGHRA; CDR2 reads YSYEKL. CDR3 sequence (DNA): TGCGCCAGCAGCCAATTAACGGACAGCAGCTATGGCTACACCTTC. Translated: CASSQLTDSSYGYTF.

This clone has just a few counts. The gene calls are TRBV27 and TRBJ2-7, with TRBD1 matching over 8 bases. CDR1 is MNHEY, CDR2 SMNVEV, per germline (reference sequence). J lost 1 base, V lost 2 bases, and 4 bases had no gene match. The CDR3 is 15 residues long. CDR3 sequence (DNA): TGTGCCAGCAGTTTAGTGGACAGGGTATCCTACGAGCAGTACTTC. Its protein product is CASSLVDRVSYEQYF.

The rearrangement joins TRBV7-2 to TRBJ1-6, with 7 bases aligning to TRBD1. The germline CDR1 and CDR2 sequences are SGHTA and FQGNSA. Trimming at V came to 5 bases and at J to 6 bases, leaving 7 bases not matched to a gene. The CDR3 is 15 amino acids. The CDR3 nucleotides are TGTGCCAGCAGCCAAAGACAGGGCTCTAATTCACCCCTCCACTTT. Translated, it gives CASSQRQGSNSPLHF.

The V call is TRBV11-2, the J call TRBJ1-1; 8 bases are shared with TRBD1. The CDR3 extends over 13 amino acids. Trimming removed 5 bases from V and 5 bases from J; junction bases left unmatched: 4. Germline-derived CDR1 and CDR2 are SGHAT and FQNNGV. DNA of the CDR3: TGTGCCAGCAGCCCCGACAGGGGAACTGAAGCTTTCTTT. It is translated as CASSPDRGTEAFF. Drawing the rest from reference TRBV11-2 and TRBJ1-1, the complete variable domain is EAGVAQSPRYKIIEKRQSVAFWCNPISGHATLYWYQQILGQGPKLLIQFQNNGVVDDSQLPKDRFSAERLKGVDSTLKIQPAKLEDSAVYLCASSPDRGTEAFFGQGTRLTVV.

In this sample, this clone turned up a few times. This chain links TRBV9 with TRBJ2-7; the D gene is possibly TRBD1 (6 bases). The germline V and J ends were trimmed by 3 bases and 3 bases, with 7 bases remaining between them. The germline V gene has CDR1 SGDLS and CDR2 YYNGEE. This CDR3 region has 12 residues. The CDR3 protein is CASSDRDYEQYF. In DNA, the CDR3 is TGTGCCAGCAGCGACAGGGACTACGAGCAGTACTTC.

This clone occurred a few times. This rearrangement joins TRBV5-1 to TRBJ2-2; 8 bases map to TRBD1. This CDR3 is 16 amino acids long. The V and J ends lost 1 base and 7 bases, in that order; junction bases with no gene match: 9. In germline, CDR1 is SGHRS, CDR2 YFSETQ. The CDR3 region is CASSLSLGTGGGELFF. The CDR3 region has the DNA TGCGCCAGCAGCTTGTCACTCGGCACAGGGGGCGGGGAGCTGTTTTTT.

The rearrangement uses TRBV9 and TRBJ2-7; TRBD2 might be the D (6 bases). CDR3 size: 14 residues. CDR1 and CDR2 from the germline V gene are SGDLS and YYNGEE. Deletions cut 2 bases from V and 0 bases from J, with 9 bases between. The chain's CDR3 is CASSVAGTSYEQYF. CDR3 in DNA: TGTGCCAGCAGCGTCGCGGGGACCTCCTACGAGCAGTACTTC.

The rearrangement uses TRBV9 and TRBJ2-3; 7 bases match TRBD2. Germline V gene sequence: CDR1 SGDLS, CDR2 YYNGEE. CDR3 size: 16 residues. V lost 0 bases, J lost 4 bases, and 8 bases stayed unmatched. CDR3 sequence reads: CASSVDPSGVSDTQYF. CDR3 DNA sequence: TGTGCCAGCAGCGTAGACCCCAGCGGGGTGTCAGATACGCAGTATTTT.

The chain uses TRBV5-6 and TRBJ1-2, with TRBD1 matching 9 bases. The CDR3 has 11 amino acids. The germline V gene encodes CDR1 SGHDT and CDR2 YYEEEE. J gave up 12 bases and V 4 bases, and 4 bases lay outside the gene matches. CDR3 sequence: CASSRGTGNTF. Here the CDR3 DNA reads TGTGCCAGCAGCCGAGGGACAGGGAACACCTTC.

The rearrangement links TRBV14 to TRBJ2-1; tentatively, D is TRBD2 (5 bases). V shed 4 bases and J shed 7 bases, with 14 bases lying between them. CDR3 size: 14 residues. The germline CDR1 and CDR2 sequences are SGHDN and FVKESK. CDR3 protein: CASSRQLVTNEQFF. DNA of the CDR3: TGTGCCAGCAGCCGGCAACTAGTAACAAATGAGCAGTTCTTC.

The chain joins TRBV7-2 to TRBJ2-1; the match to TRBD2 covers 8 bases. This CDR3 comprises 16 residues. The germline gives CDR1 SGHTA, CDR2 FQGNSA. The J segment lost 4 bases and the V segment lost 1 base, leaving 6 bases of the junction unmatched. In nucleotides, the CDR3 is TGTGCCAGCAGCTTAGTCGGGGGGGTACCATACAATGAGCAGTTCTTC. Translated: CASSLVGGVPYNEQFF.

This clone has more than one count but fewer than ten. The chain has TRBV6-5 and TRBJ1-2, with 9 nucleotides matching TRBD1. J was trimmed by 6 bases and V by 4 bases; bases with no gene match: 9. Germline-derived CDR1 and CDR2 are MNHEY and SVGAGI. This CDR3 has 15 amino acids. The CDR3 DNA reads TGTGCCAGCAGTTCCTGGACAGGGGAGCACAATGGCTACACCTTC. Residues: CASSSWTGEHNGYTF.

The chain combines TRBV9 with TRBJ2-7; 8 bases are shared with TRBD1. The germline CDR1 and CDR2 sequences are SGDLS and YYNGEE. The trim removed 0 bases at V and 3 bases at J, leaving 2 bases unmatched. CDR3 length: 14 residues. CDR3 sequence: CASSVGTGNYEQYF. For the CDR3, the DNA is TGTGCCAGCAGCGTAGGGACAGGGAACTACGAGCAGTACTTC.

The CDR3 protein is CASSKEQTYGYTF. The CDR3 bases are TGTGCCAGTAGTAAGGAGCAAACCTATGGCTACACCTTC. The chain combines TRBV19 with TRBJ1-2; D call uncertain. V was pared by 4 bases and J by 4 bases, with 10 bases between. Per the germline V gene, CDR1 is LNHDA and CDR2 is SQIVND (reference sequence). The length of the CDR3 is 13 residues.

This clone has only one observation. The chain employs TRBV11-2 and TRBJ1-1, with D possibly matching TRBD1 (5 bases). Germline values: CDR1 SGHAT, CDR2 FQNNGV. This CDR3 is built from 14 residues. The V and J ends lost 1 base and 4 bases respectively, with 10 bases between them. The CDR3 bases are TGTGCCAGCAGCTTAGGACAGCTTCTCACTGAAGCTTTCTTT. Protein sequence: CASSLGQLLTEAFF.

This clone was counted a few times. The CDR3 DNA reads as TGTGCCAGCCACAGGGGCTCAGATACGCAGTATTTT. Protein sequence: CASHRGSDTQYF. The gene calls are TRBV18 and TRBJ2-3; 7 positions agree with TRBD1. V gave up 8 bases and J gave up 4 bases; unmatched junction bases: 3. The CDR3 has 12 residues. Germline values: CDR1 KGHSH, CDR2 LQKENI.

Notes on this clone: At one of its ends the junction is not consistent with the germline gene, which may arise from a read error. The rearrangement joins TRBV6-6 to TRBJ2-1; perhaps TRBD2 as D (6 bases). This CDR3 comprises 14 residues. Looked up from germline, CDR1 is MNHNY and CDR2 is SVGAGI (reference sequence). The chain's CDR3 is CAISARGATNEQFF. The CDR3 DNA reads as TGTGCCATCAGTGCTCGCGGGGCGACCAATGAGCAGTTCTTC.

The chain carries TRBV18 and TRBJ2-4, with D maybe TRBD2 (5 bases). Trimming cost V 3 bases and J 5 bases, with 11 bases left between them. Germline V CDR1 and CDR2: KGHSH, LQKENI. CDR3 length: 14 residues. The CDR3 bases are TGTGCCAGCTCACCTGAGGGTCGGGAAAACATTCAGTACTTC. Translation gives CASSPEGRENIQYF.

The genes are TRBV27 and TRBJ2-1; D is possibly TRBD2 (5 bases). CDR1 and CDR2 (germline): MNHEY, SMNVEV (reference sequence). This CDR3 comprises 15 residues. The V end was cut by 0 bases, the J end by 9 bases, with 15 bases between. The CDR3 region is CASSLSGSPSGEQFF. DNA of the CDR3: TGTGCCAGCAGTTTATCTGGGTCTCCAAGCGGTGAGCAGTTCTTC.

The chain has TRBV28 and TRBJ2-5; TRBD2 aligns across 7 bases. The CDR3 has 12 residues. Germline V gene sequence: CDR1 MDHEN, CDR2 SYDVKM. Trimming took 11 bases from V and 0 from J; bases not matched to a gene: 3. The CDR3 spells CAGGTNQETQYF. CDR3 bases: TGTGCCGGAGGGACTAACCAAGAGACCCAGTACTTC.

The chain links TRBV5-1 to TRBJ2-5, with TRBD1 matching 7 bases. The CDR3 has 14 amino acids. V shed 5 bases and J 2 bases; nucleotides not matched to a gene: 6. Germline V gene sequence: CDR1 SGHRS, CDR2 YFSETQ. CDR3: CASSPGQTQETQYF. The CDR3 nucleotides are TGCGCCAGCAGTCCGGGACAGACACAAGAGACCCAGTACTTC.

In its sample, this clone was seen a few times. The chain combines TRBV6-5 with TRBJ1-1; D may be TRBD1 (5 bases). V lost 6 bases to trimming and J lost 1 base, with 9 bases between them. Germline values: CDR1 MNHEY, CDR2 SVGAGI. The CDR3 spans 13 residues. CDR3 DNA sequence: TGTGCCAGCAGGGAAACAGGGAACACTGAAGCTTTCTTT. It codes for CASRETGNTEAFF.

CDR3 bases: TGTGCCAGCAGTTACGGGGAGGGTTCTGGCTACACCTTC. It is translated as CASSYGEGSGYTF. The genes are TRBV6-5 and TRBJ1-2; the D is unclear. The CDR3 runs to 13 residues. Germline CDR1 is MNHEY and CDR2 is SVGAGI. Trimming left V 2 bases short and J 7 bases short, with 11 bases between.

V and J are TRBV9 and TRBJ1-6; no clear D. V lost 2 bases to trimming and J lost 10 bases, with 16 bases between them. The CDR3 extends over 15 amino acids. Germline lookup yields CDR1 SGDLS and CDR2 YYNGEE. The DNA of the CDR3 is TGTGCCAGCAGCGTCGAGGGTCAGGCCCGATCACCCCTCCACTTT. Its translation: CASSVEGQARSPLHF.

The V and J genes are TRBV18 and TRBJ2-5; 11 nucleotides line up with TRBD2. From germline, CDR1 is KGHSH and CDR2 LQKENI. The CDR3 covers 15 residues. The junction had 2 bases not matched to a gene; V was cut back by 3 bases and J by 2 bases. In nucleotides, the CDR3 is TGTGCCAGCTCACCCCTAGCGGGGGGTCAAGAGACCCAGTACTTC. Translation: CASSPLAGGQETQYF.

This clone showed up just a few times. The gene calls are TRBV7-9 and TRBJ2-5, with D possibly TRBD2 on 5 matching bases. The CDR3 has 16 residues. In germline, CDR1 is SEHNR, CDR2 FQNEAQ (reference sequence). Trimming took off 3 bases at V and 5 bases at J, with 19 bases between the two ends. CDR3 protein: CASSFTGVAFGETQYF. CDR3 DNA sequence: TGTGCCAGCAGCTTCACCGGGGTTGCCTTCGGGGAGACCCAGTACTTC.

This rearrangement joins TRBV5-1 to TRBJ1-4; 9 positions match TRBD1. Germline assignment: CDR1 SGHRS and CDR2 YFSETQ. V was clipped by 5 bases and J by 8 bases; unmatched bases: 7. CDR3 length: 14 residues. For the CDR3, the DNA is TGCGCCAGCAGAAGGACAGGGGAAGAGGAAAAACTGTTTTTT. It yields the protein CASRRTGEEEKLFF.